This T cell receptor beta chain appears in the sequencing data of a study of T-cell memory formation after mild COVID-19. MiXCR, applied by TCRdb to the 5' RACE reads, yields one record per CDR3 protein. This table has just under 350,000 distinct CDR3 sequences, approximately 12% appearing once. In its sample, this clonotype was seen many times. This TCR was sampled from a man aged 18 to 30 who had mild COVID-19 (a few samples of this study predate the infection). Cell type and time point are not known. Sequencing was done on a sample of PBMCs or a T cell subset sorted from them (not recorded which).

CDR3 sequence: CASRSYNEQFF. The CDR3 DNA reads TGTGCCAGCAGGTCCTACAATGAGCAGTTCTTC. The chain employs TRBV2 and TRBJ2-1, with D hard to call. The germline V and J ends were trimmed by 6 bases and 1 base, with 1 base remaining between them. CDR3 length: 11 amino acids. The germline CDR1 and CDR2 sequences are SNHLY and FYNNEI.